Listed here is a single TCR beta chain. In the original processing: Nucleated cell number was recorded as an estimate derived from reference gene primer amplification. Assay used: immunoSEQ multiplex PCR; TCRdb lists only in-frame clones, some missing. V and J calls and clone size follow that table, whereas D and trimming were derived from the DNA. The repertoire has 60,000 or so clones, over 80% of them found once; the top ten carry around 8%. The sample comes from a study of blood T cell repertoires in COVID-19. About the study: T cells, B-cell-depleted T cells, or PBMCs provided the cDNA or gDNA that served as material.

This sequence was found in a human donor with active COVID-19. The donor label of this sample is uncertain. Sequenced material: peripheral blood.

The CDR3 is CASSLGQGVGEQYF. CDR3 in DNA: TGCGCCAGCAGCCTAGGACAGGGGGTAGGGGAGCAGTACTTC. The gene calls are TRBV4-1 and TRBJ2-7; 10 nucleotides line up with TRBD1. The CDR3 runs 14 residues. Germline values: CDR1 MGHRA, CDR2 YSYEKL. V lost 4 bases and J lost 7; bases outside the gene matches: 7.